This T cell receptor beta chain derives from a study of Ad26.COV2.S vaccination and SARS-CoV-2 variants. Study summary: The donor was enrolled in the Ad26.COV2.S arm of the COV1001 trial.

Study-level points and caveats: People who got the vaccine had more spike-specific TCR breadth than people who got placebo. Reportedly, spike-specific CD8+ and CD4+ T cell responses achieved substantial breadth once vaccination had taken place.

Some clones are missing from TCRdb's copy, which holds only in-frame ones; the method was immunoSEQ multiplex PCR. The table lists 300,000 to 400,000 clones, about 89% of them singletons, with around 5% in the top ten. In regard to this clone: Antigen unknown.

J gave up 0 bases and V 4 bases, and 3 bases lay outside the gene matches. This CDR3 is 15 amino acids long. Germline assignment: CDR1 LNHDA and CDR2 SQIVND (reference sequence). Treatment indicated: around 19 received Ad26.COV2.S at low or high dose, single or two shots; 5 received placebo; per-sample allocation not given. Vaccine and placebo recipients were sampled on day 63 after the first injection. The chain links TRBV19 to TRBJ1-3; 7 nucleotides line up with TRBD1. The TCR originated in a person aged 18 to 59 who received the Ad26.COV2.S COVID-19 vaccine or a placebo. Sequences were derived from peripheral blood, sampled in a trial of Ad26.COV2.S vaccine versus placebo. DNA for the CDR3: TGTGCCAGTAGTACCGGGACAGACTCTGGAAACACCATATATTTT. It codes for CASSTGTDSGNTIYF.